The sequence of this T cell receptor (beta chain) was determined in a study of shared T cell receptors in the human thymus. Only in-frame clones appear in the TCRdb table, and some are missing; sequencing was by immunoSEQ multiplex PCR. The data contain some 700,000 clones, 70% to 90% of them singletons. Losses at the gene ends were 3 bases for V and 5 bases for J; bases not matched to a gene: 16. The CDR3 totals 17 residues. Germline V lookup: CDR1 SGHNT, CDR2 YYREEE (reference sequence). These records were also assigned to another study, of human thymus T cells.

The source of this sequence is a girl in the first two years of life with a congenital heart defect. The source material was thymocytes. The V call is TRBV5-4, the J call TRBJ1-2; TRBD1 agrees at 7 bases. The CDR3 protein is CASSWTKDRVGLYGYTF. DNA for the CDR3: TGTGCCAGCAGCTGGACTAAAGACAGGGTGGGATTATATGGCTACACCTTC.